This TCR beta chain was documented in a study of post-analysis software for immune sequencing data. The overall study: Patients with relapsing-remitting, secondary progressive and progressive-relapsing multiple sclerosis courses were all represented. Study findings and constraints: Multiple sclerosis was associated with a significant reduction in normalized Chao1 diversity relative to controls. Patients carried roughly 5 TRBV segments more frequently than controls did, and TRBV5-6, TRBV5-1 and TRBV20-1 were among them. Strong co-clustering by F measure was seen for same-batch samples.

Germline CDR1 SGHTA, CDR2 FQGNSA. V shed 1 base and J shed 2 bases, with 6 bases lying between them. This CDR3 has 15 amino acids. Sequencing libraries made from TCR beta cDNA carried unique molecular identifiers. Starting from about 0.94 to 9.7 million T cells, the study yielded roughly 0.5 million cDNA molecules. A single record per CDR3 protein comes from TCRdb applying MiXCR to the PCR reads. The table shows hundreds of thousands of distinct CDR3 sequences, with approximately 60% occurring only once. Details on this clonotype: The target antigen is unknown.

Sequencing was carried out using blood. The TCR was taken from a girl aged 2 to 10 with multiple sclerosis. The chain employs TRBV7-2 and TRBJ2-6, with D possibly being TRBD1 or TRBD2 (5 bases each). The CDR3 loop is CASSLVGAGANVLTF. CDR3 DNA sequence: TGTGCCAGCAGCTTAGTGGGGGCTGGGGCCAACGTCCTGACTTTC.